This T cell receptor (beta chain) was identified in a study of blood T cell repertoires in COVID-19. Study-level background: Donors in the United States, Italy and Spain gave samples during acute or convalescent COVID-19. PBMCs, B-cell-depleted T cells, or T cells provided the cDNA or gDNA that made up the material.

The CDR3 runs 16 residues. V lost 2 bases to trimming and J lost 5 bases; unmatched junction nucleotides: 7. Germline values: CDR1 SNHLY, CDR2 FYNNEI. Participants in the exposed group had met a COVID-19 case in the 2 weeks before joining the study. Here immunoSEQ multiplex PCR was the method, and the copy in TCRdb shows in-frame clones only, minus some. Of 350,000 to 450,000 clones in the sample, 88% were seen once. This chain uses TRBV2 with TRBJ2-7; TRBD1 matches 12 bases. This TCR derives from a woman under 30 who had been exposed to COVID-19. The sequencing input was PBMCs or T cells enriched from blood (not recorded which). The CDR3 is CASSEIRDRGLNEQYF. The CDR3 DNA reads TGTGCCAGCAGTGAAATCCGGGACAGGGGGCTCAACGAGCAGTACTTC.